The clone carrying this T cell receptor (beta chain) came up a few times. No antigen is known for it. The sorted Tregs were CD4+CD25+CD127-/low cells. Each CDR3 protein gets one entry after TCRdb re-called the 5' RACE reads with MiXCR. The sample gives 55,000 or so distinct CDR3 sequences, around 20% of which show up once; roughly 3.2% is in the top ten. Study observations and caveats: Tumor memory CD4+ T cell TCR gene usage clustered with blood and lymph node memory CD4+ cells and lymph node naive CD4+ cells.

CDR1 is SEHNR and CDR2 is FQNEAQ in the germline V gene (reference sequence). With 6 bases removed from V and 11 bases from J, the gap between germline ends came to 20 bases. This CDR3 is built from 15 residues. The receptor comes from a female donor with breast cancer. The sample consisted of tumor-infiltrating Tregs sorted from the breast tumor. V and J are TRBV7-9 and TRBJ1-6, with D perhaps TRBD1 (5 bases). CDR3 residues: CASRPSGTAAPPLHF. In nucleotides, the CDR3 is TGTGCCAGCAGGCCATCCGGGACCGCCGCTCCACCCCTCCACTTT.